This passage covers 22 T cell receptor beta chains from one sample sequenced in a study of OX40 agonist ivuxolimab in advanced cancers. Generated by immunoSEQ multiplex PCR, the TCRdb table keeps only in-frame clones and is missing some. The table records around 80,000 clones, 87% of them present only once. This material consisted of CD4+ or CD8+ T cells sorted from blood, taken in a trial of the OX40 agonist ivuxolimab. The receptors were gathered from an adult with an advanced solid tumor such as melanoma, head and neck, liver or kidney cancer.

The chain combines TRBV30 with TRBJ1-2, with D unclear. The CDR3 contains 13 residues. Germline V CDR1 and CDR2: GTSNPN, SVGIG (reference sequence). Trimming cost V 1 base and J 4 bases, with 10 bases left between them. The CDR3 DNA is TGTGCCTGGAGTGGGGTGCAAGGCTATGGCTACACCTTC. Amino acid sequence: CAWSGVQGYGYTF.

This chain uses TRBV29-1 with TRBJ1-2; no clear D gene. Trimming cost V 4 bases and J 3 bases, with 9 bases left between them. The CDR3 consists of 12 residues. Germline CDR1 SQVTM, CDR2 ANQGSEA. CDR3 loop: CSVVLGDYGYTF. CDR3 in DNA: TGCAGCGTTGTTTTGGGAGACTATGGCTACACCTTC.

The gene calls are TRBV19 and TRBJ2-1, with 8 bases that match TRBD1. With 4 bases clipped from V and 7 bases from J, the junction kept 9 bases outside the gene matches. The germline gives CDR1 LNHDA, CDR2 SQIVND (reference sequence). This CDR3 has 15 residues. The CDR3 bases are TGTGCCAGTAGTAGTCCTACAGGGGGTATGAATGAGCAGTTCTTC. Its translation: CASSSPTGGMNEQFF.

The chain links TRBV7-9 to TRBJ1-1; 9 bases are shared with TRBD1. CDR1 is SEHNR and CDR2 is FQNEAQ in the germline V gene (reference sequence). The CDR3 contains 14 residues. V shed 2 bases, J shed 5 bases, and the junction held 3 bases outside the gene matches. The CDR3 spells CASSLNRGLTEAFF. The DNA for the CDR3 is TGTGCCAGCAGCTTAAACAGGGGGCTAACTGAAGCTTTCTTT.

The chain recombines TRBV10-3 with TRBJ1-1, with D possibly being TRBD1 (5 bases). Germline V gene sequence: CDR1 ENHRY, CDR2 SYGVKD. The CDR3 has 16 residues. Trimming shortened V by 4 bases and J by 4 bases, and 19 bases separated the two germline ends. The CDR3 DNA is TGTGCCATCAGTGGAAGACCAGGGTCAGGTGGCACTGAAGCTTTCTTT. This codes for CAISGRPGSGGTEAFF.

The chain has TRBV9 and TRBJ2-2; D not resolved. This CDR3 comprises 16 residues. V lost 4 bases and J lost 1, with 14 bases in between. The germline V gene encodes CDR1 SGDLS and CDR2 YYNGEE. CDR3 coding DNA: TGTGCCAGCAGCCCCCGAGGTGCCCTGAACACCGGGGAGCTGTTTTTT. It codes for CASSPRGALNTGELFF.

The gene calls are TRBV7-9 and TRBJ2-1, with 10 nucleotides matching TRBD2. This CDR3 comprises 15 residues. The V gene's germline CDR1 is SEHNR and CDR2 FQNEAQ (reference sequence). V was pared by 5 bases and J by 4 bases, with 5 bases of the junction left unmatched. CDR3 sequence (DNA): TGTGCCAGCAGCCCCGGGACTAGCGTTTACAATGAGCAGTTCTTC. This codes for CASSPGTSVYNEQFF.

The count of this clone is one. The CDR3: CASSIGGSTGETQYF. In DNA form, the CDR3 reads TGTGCCAGTAGTATTGGGGGCTCAACTGGAGAGACCCAGTACTTC. The chain joins TRBV19 to TRBJ2-5, with a tentative D call TRBD1 (6 bases). CDR3 length equals 15 residues. V was clipped by 3 bases and J by 4 bases, with 15 bases between them. Germline loops: CDR1 LNHDA, CDR2 SQIVND (reference sequence).

The genes are TRBV14 and TRBJ2-5; D is ambiguous. The CDR3 length is 11 residues. V shed 0 bases and J shed 4 bases, with 0 bases lying between them. Germline loops: CDR1 SGHDN, CDR2 FVKESK. The CDR3 bases are TGTGCCAGCAGCCAAGAAGAGACCCAGTACTTC. It translates to CASSQEETQYF.

The chain links TRBV29-1 to TRBJ2-3, with a tentative D call TRBD2 (7 bases). This CDR3 region has 14 residues. V lost 8 bases and J lost 6, with 21 bases in between. The germline V gene encodes CDR1 SQVTM and CDR2 ANQGSEA. In nucleotides, the CDR3 is TGCAGCTCCCGACGTACAGGGACTATGGATACGCAGTATTTT. Its protein product is CSSRRTGTMDTQYF.

This clone appeared a single time. The rearrangement joins TRBV30 to TRBJ2-7; D gene uncertain. The CDR3 covers 16 residues. Germline CDR1 and CDR2: GTSNPN and SVGIG (reference sequence). Trimming pared 4 bases from V and 4 bases from J, leaving 23 bases between. CDR3: CAWTKSKLAKTYEQYF. The CDR3 DNA reads as TGTGCCTGGACTAAGTCCAAGTTAGCTAAGACTTACGAGCAGTACTTC.

The chain joins TRBV28 to TRBJ2-5; D is unclear. The length of the CDR3 is 11 residues. The V end lost 7 bases, the J end lost 4 bases, and 7 bases lay between the germline ends. Germline lookup yields CDR1 MDHEN and CDR2 SYDVKM. CDR3 sequence reads: CASTARETQYF. In nucleotides, the CDR3 is TGTGCCAGCACGGCGAGAGAGACCCAGTACTTC.

The V call is TRBV19, the J call TRBJ2-2; 9 bases are a match to TRBD2. CDR1 is LNHDA, CDR2 SQIVND, per germline (reference sequence). The CDR3 loop spans 14 amino acids. The CDR3, as DNA: TGTGCGATAGAAGCGGGGGGCCGGACCGGGGAGCTGTTTTTT. It specifies CAIEAGGRTGELFF. Full variable domain (remainder filled in from reference TRBV19 and TRBJ2-2): DGGITQSPKYLFRKEGQNVTLSCEQNLNHDAMYWYRQDPGQGLRLIYYSQIVNDFQKGDIAEGYSVSREKKESFPLTVTSAQKNPTAFYLCAIEAGGRTGELFFGEGSRLTVL.

The chain links TRBV19 to TRBJ1-2; D is perhaps TRBD1 (5 bases). The CDR3 runs to 14 residues. Germline CDR1 and CDR2: LNHDA and SQIVND (reference sequence). Trimming cost V 4 bases and J 6 bases, with 15 bases left between them. The DNA of the CDR3 is TGTGCCAGTAGTACTAAGGGGACGGTCGATGGCTACACCTTC. Translated: CASSTKGTVDGYTF.

The chain is built from TRBV9 and TRBJ2-3; possibly TRBD1 for D (6 bases). V lost 2 bases, J lost 2 bases, and 12 bases lay in between. CDR1 and CDR2 from the germline V gene are SGDLS and YYNGEE. This CDR3 is 15 amino acids long. This chain's CDR3 is CASSVTGLPTDTQYF. The CDR3 bases are TGTGCCAGCAGCGTGACAGGCTTGCCCACAGATACGCAGTATTTT.

The rearrangement joins TRBV18 to TRBJ2-5; no clear D gene. V lost 2 bases to trimming and J lost 5 bases, with 6 bases between them. Germline V gene lookup returns CDR1 KGHSH and CDR2 LQKENI. The CDR3 is 12 residues long. The CDR3 reads CASSPIGETQYF. The CDR3 DNA reads TGTGCCAGCTCACCAATTGGTGAGACCCAGTACTTC.

The chain recombines TRBV6-5 with TRBJ1-2; no clear D. The V gene's germline CDR1 is MNHEY and CDR2 SVGAGI. The CDR3 is made up of 12 amino acids. V lost 7 bases and J lost 2, with 8 bases in between. The CDR3 sequence: CASKTENYGYTF. CDR3 in DNA: TGTGCCAGCAAGACCGAGAACTATGGCTACACCTTC.

This chain connects TRBV7-2 to TRBJ2-5; 15 bases fit TRBD2. Per germline, CDR1 SGHTA and CDR2 FQGNSA. Trimming removed 5 bases from V and 4 bases from J; junction bases left unmatched: 5. CDR3 length: 16 amino acids. The CDR3 loop reads CASSRTSGGAGETQYF. For the CDR3, the DNA is TGTGCCAGCAGCCGGACTAGCGGGGGGGCCGGAGAGACCCAGTACTTC.

The chain recombines TRBV7-6 with TRBJ1-3; the D is unclear. The germline V and J ends were trimmed by 0 bases and 4 bases, with 10 bases remaining between them. The length of the CDR3 is 15 residues. In germline, CDR1 is SGHVS, CDR2 FNYEAQ. The CDR3 region is CASSLARSAGNTIYF. The CDR3 DNA follows: TGTGCCAGCAGCTTAGCCAGGTCTGCAGGAAACACCATATATTTT.

The chain recombines TRBV7-3 with TRBJ1-1, with unresolved D. The V gene's germline CDR1 is SGHTA and CDR2 FQGTGA. The V gene lost 1 base and the J gene lost 5 bases, with 8 bases spanning the gap. This CDR3 is built from 13 residues. The DNA of the CDR3 is TGTGCCAGCAGCTTAATGAAGGAGACTGAAGCTTTCTTT. Translated, it gives CASSLMKETEAFF.

This clone has just one count. V and J are TRBV6-6 and TRBJ1-2, with TRBD1 matching over 8 bases. CDR3 length: 14 residues. The J segment lost 6 bases and the V segment lost 10 bases, leaving 13 bases of the junction unmatched. Germline V gene lookup returns CDR1 MNHNY and CDR2 SVGAGI (reference sequence). CDR3 sequence: CATAHIAGGDGYTF. As DNA, the CDR3 is TGTGCCACCGCGCATATCGCAGGGGGCGATGGCTACACCTTC.

The V call is TRBV10-3, the J call TRBJ2-7; D might be TRBD2 (5 bases). The germline CDR1 and CDR2 sequences are ENHRY and SYGVKD. The CDR3 is 15 residues long. V gave up 0 bases and J gave up 2 bases, with 11 bases separating them. In nucleotides, the CDR3 is TGTGCCATCAGTGAGTCGGAGGTTGCCGCCTACGAGCAGTACGTC. Its translation is CAISESEVAAYEQYV.